This TCR beta chain was profiled in a study of glioma-infiltrating T cells. TCR alpha and beta CDR3 regions were amplified from RNA using iRepertoire nested multiplex PCR. Input was 100-400 ng of tissue mRNA or PBMC total RNA. TCRdb processed the multiplex PCR reads anew with MiXCR; each CDR3 protein has one entry. This sample yields roughly 200,000 distinct CDR3 sequences, of which approximately 30% are seen a single time; 20% belongs to the top ten. Germline assignment: CDR1 DFQATT and CDR2 SNEGSKA (reference sequence). The CDR3 runs 13 residues. With respect to this clonotype: Its antigen is undetermined. A much more abundant neighbour one base away suggests this may be a read error.

Points from the study as a whole: Non-neoplastic patients had below-expected tissue-blood divergence, while all gliomas exceeded expectation. Only very few CDR3 sequences appeared in both tissue and blood.

The gene calls are TRBV20-1 and TRBJ2-1; TRBD2 is a possible D gene (5 bases). Input material: glioma tissue, nonneoplastic brain tissue, or PBMCs (not recorded which). The TCR was taken from a human donor with low-grade glioma or glioblastoma, undergoing nonglioma brain surgery, or in good health (not recorded which). In DNA, the CDR3 is TGCAGCGCCCAATTAGGGAGAGTCGCTGAGCAGCTCTTC. Protein product: CSAQLGRVAEQLF.